This T cell receptor (beta chain) derives from a study of identical twins. Trimming took 4 bases from V and 2 from J; bases not matched to a gene: 6. The CDR3 loop spans 15 amino acids. Germline CDR1 is KGHSH and CDR2 is LQKENI. TCRdb independently ran MiXCR on the 5' RACE reads; one entry per CDR3 protein. The table lists 400,000 to 500,000 distinct CDR3 sequences, 13% to 15% of them singletons. These sequences were also reported in another study, on yellow fever vaccine responses in identical twins.

The TCR originated in a woman aged 18-35 years in good health. This rearrangement joins TRBV18 to TRBJ2-5, with TRBD2 identical over 8 bases. Sequenced sample: CD4+ T cells sorted from blood. CDR3 sequence (DNA): TGTGCCAGCTCACTCCTACTAGCGGAGCAAGAGACCCAGTACTTC. Its protein product is CASSLLLAEQETQYF.